These T cell receptor beta chains were read from a single sample in a study of blood T cell repertoires in COVID-19. TCRdb's table, derived via immunoSEQ multiplex PCR, lists solely in-frame clones and lacks some. Of around 54,000 clones listed, almost 80% are singletons. Sequencing used PBMCs or T cells enriched from blood (not recorded which). The receptors here all came from a woman aged 45-65 years with acute COVID-19. Each CDR3 is given with its conserved first and last residue. The D gene is left open where the match is weak. Expanded clones get a size class; other rows say once, few or many, or leave the size out.

D,J,size,V,DNA,CDR3
.,TRBJ1-1,.,TRBV4-1,TGCGCCAGCAGCCTCCCGGGGGAAGCTTTCTTT,CASSLPGEAFF
.,TRBJ2-1,.,TRBV20-1,TGCAGTGCTAGTTTGCGGGCCAGGAATGAGCAGTTCTTC,CSASLRARNEQFF
.,TRBJ2-1,few,TRBV5-6,TGTGCCAGCAGCTTGGGCAGGAACAATGAGCAGTTCTTC,CASSLGRNNEQFF
.,TRBJ1-5,once,TRBV19,TGTGCCAGTAGAGGTGCGGAGACGGTGGGTAATCAGCCCCAGCATTTT,CASRGAETVGNQPQHF
.,TRBJ2-7,few,TRBV18,TGTGCCAGCTCACCATCCTATCGCCGGGACGAGCAGTACTTC,CASSPSYRRDEQYF
TRBD2,TRBJ2-3,many,TRBV2,TGTGCCAGCAGTGAAAGACTAGCGGGGGACTTCACAGATACGCAGTATTTT,CASSERLAGDFTDTQYF
.,TRBJ1-1,.,TRBV7-9,TGTGCCAGCAGCCCTATGACAGGGAACACTGAAGCTTTCTTT,CASSPMTGNTEAFF
TRBD2,TRBJ2-7,medium-sized,TRBV10-1,TGCGCCAGCAGTGAGGGGGGACTAGCCTACGAGCAGTACTTC,CASSEGGLAYEQYF
.,TRBJ1-5,.,TRBV19,TGTGCCAGTAGGGACAGAGGCAATCAGCCCCAGCATTTT,CASRDRGNQPQHF
.,TRBJ1-4,.,TRBV28,TGTGCCAGCATTTCATGGGGCCGGAATGAAAAACTGTTTTTT,CASISWGRNEKLFF
.,TRBJ1-1,.,TRBV18,TGTGCCAGCTCACTCGCAGGGTCGAACACTGAAGCTTTCTTT,CASSLAGSNTEAFF
.,TRBJ1-3,once,TRBV6-5,TGTGCCAGCAACGAAAGGGGCAGGCAAGGAAACACCATATATTTT,CASNERGRQGNTIYF
.,TRBJ2-2,.,TRBV5-1,TGCGCCAGCAGCCCGCAGGCAGGGGTAAAGGGCGGGGAGCTGTTTTTT,CASSPQAGVKGGELFF
TRBD2,TRBJ2-1,.,TRBV11-3,TGTGCCAGCAGCTTCTTAGCGGGGGCCACGAATGAGCAGTTCTTC,CASSFLAGATNEQFF
TRBD1,TRBJ1-2,.,TRBV6-5,TGTGCCAGCAGTTACTCGACGCAGGGGGGCGGCTACACCTTC,CASSYSTQGGGYTF
.,TRBJ2-2,.,TRBV9,TGTGCCAGCAAGGAGCGGCCCCAAGACACCGGGGAGCTGTTTTTT,CASKERPQDTGELFF
TRBD1,TRBJ1-2,few,TRBV28,TGTGCCAGCAGTTTATCCGACAGGGGCTATGGCTACACCTTC,CASSLSDRGYGYTF
TRBD1,TRBJ1-3,.,TRBV7-6,TGTGCCAGCAGCTTAGACCTACAGGGGTCGGGAAACACCATATATTTT,CASSLDLQGSGNTIYF
TRBD1,TRBJ2-3,.,TRBV3-1/TRBV3-2,TGTGCCAGCAGCCAGGGACAGGGGGATACGCAGTATTTT,CASSQGQGDTQYF
.,TRBJ2-7,.,TRBV6-2/TRBV6-3,TGTGCCAGCAGCTTTAGCCCCGGACAGACGGACTACGAGCAGTACTTC,CASSFSPGQTDYEQYF
TRBD2,TRBJ2-1,.,TRBV3-1/TRBV3-2,TGTGCCAGCAGCCATCCAGCGGGGGTTTACAATGAGCAGTTCTTC,CASSHPAGVYNEQFF
.,TRBJ2-2,few,TRBV2,TGTGCCAGCAGTGTTTGGACAGTCCGCGCCGGGGAGCTGTTTTTT,CASSVWTVRAGELFF
TRBD2,TRBJ2-7,once,TRBV3-1/TRBV3-2,TGTGCCAGCAGCCCAAATAGCGGGGGGCTCCACTCCTACGAGCAGTACTTC,CASSPNSGGLHSYEQYF
TRBD1,TRBJ2-5,.,TRBV7-9,TGTGCCAGCAGCCAACAGGGGACGTACGGGGAGACCCAGTACTTC,CASSQQGTYGETQYF
.,TRBJ2-5,.,TRBV11-2,TGTGCCAGCAGCCCGAATTCAGGGATCCAAGAGACCCAGTACTTC,CASSPNSGIQETQYF
TRBD1,TRBJ2-3,.,TRBV29-1,TGCAGCGTTGACGGGACAGCTGCAGATACGCAGTATTTT,CSVDGTAADTQYF
.,TRBJ1-1,.,TRBV9,TGTGCCAGCACCCCTGGGGGGGGCCCTGAAGCTTTCTTT,CASTPGGGPEAFF
.,TRBJ1-2,.,TRBV5-8,TGTGCCAGCAGCTTGGACAGAAGGACTAACTATGGCTACACCTTC,CASSLDRRTNYGYTF
TRBD1,TRBJ1-2,.,TRBV10-3,TGTGCCATCGGGGACAGGGGTAACTATGGCTACACCTTC,CAIGDRGNYGYTF
TRBD1,TRBJ1-2,.,TRBV13,TGTGCCAGCAGCTTCGGGGACAGGGGCTATGGCTACACCTTC,CASSFGDRGYGYTF
.,TRBJ2-1,.,TRBV7-9,TGTGCCAGCAGCCTACCCCCGGTTCACAATGAGCAGTTCTTC,CASSLPPVHNEQFF
TRBD1,TRBJ2-3,once,TRBV13,TGTGCCAGCAGCCAATTGGACAGGGCCACAGATACGCAGTATTTT,CASSQLDRATDTQYF
TRBD1,TRBJ1-2,few,TRBV10-3,TGTGCCATCAAATCCCCGACAGGGGGCTTTGGCTACACCTTC,CAIKSPTGGFGYTF
.,TRBJ1-5,.,TRBV19,TGTGCCAGTAGTCGCGAAAACAATCAGCCCCAGCATTTT,CASSRENNQPQHF
TRBD1,TRBJ2-7,few,TRBV23-1,TGCGCCAGCAGTCTGGGACAGGGAAGGGAGCAGTACTTC,CASSLGQGREQYF
TRBD1,TRBJ2-1,few,TRBV7-2,TGTGCCAGCAGCCCCTTCCGGGACAGGGGGGACAATGAGCAGTTCTTC,CASSPFRDRGDNEQFF
.,TRBJ1-3,.,TRBV6-1,TGTGCCAGCAGTGAAGGGGGGGGGCTTATAGGAAACACCATATATTTT,CASSEGGGLIGNTIYF
.,TRBJ2-7,.,TRBV10-1,TGCGCCAGCAAAAGGAGTTACGAGCAGTACTTC,CASKRSYEQYF
.,TRBJ1-2,.,TRBV6-5,TGTGCCAGCAGTTACAGGCCACAGGGTAACGATGGCTACACCTTC,CASSYRPQGNDGYTF
TRBD2,TRBJ2-3,.,TRBV3-1/TRBV3-2,TGTGCCAGCAGCCCGGGACTAGCGGGGAGCACAGATACGCAGTATTTT,CASSPGLAGSTDTQYF
.,TRBJ2-1,.,TRBV2,TGTGCCAGTCCGGGACTCCATTCTTACAATGAGCAGTTCTTC,CASPGLHSYNEQFF
.,TRBJ1-1,.,TRBV6-5,TGTGCCAGCACCAAGAGTACCTCTGAAGCTTTCTTT,CASTKSTSEAFF
.,TRBJ1-6,.,TRBV21-1,TGTGCCCACGCCGGGACAGGTAATTCACCCCTCCACTTT,CAHAGTGNSPLHF
TRBD1,TRBJ1-2,.,TRBV10-3,TGTGCCATCAGTGTAGGACAGGGAGACGGCTACACCTTC,CAISVGQGDGYTF
TRBD2,TRBJ2-1,.,TRBV2,TGTGCCAGCAGTGAAGGACTAGCGGCCTACAATGAGCAGTTCTTC,CASSEGLAAYNEQFF
.,TRBJ1-5,few,TRBV5-1,TGCGCCAGCAGCTTAGGGGTAAATCAGCCCCAGCATTTT,CASSLGVNQPQHF
TRBD2,TRBJ2-1,.,TRBV24-1,TGTGCCACCAGTGACCTAGCGGGGAGCTCCTACAATGAGCAGTTCTTC,CATSDLAGSSYNEQFF
.,TRBJ2-7,.,TRBV7-3,TGTGCCAGCAGCTTAGACTCGGCCTACGAGCAGTACTTC,CASSLDSAYEQYF
TRBD1,TRBJ1-1,.,TRBV18,TGTGCCAGCTCTACAGGGGGAAGGGCTGAAGCTTTCTTT,CASSTGGRAEAFF
TRBD1,TRBJ2-2,.,TRBV4-2,TGTGCCAGCAGCCAAGATGCACAGGGGGCGGTCCACGGGGAGCTGTTTTTT,CASSQDAQGAVHGELFF
TRBD2,TRBJ2-1,.,TRBV6-5,TGTGCCAGCAGAAGCGGGACTAGCTCCTACAATGAGCAGTTCTTC,CASRSGTSSYNEQFF
.,TRBJ2-2,few,TRBV4-2,TGTGCCAGCAGCCAAGAGGGCCCTGGAGGTGGCGGGGAGCTGTTTTTT,CASSQEGPGGGGELFF
.,TRBJ1-1,few,TRBV11-3,TGTGCCAGCAGCTTAGGGGGCAGAAACACTGAAGCTTTCTTT,CASSLGGRNTEAFF
.,TRBJ2-5,once,TRBV20-1,TGCAGTGCTGGGAAGGGGGAGACCCAGTACTTC,CSAGKGETQYF